A selection of T cell receptor beta chains follows, all from one sample in a study of T-cell memory formation after mild COVID-19. Using its own MiXCR run on the 5' RACE reads, TCRdb lists one record per CDR3 protein. Of 300,000 to 400,000 distinct CDR3 sequences listed, 25% to 30% were seen once; the top ten hold roughly 13%. The sequenced sample consisted of PBMCs or a T cell subset sorted from them (not recorded which). The receptors were gathered from an adult woman who had mild COVID-19 (a few samples of this study predate the infection). Cell type and time point are not known. The CDR3 runs from the conserved cysteine through the conserved F or W. Each record gives: V gene, clone size, J gene, D gene, CDR3 protein, CDR3 DNA. A D gene is named only where the DNA matches it firmly. Clone sizes are given selectively: once, few, many, or a class where the clone is expanded.

>TRBV7-3|few|TRBJ2-1|.
CASSSTEDEQFF
TGTGCCAGCAGCTCGACAGAAGATGAGCAGTTCTTC
>TRBV30|.|TRBJ2-2|.
CAWSELGNTGELFF
TGTGCCTGGAGTGAGTTGGGGAACACCGGGGAGCTGTTTTTT
>TRBV18|few|TRBJ2-1|.
CASSPPGLSSYNEQFF
TGTGCCAGCTCACCACCCGGGCTATCAAGCTACAATGAGCAGTTCTTC
>TRBV19|.|TRBJ2-2|.
CASSESLRPLGNTGELFF
TGTGCCAGTAGTGAGTCCCTGAGGCCCCTGGGTAACACCGGGGAGCTGTTTTTT
>TRBV2|.|TRBJ2-5|TRBD1
CASSIHRGETQYF
TGTGCCAGCAGTATTCACAGGGGGGAGACCCAGTACTTC
>TRBV7-9|few|TRBJ1-2|TRBD1
CASSLGGQGDYGYTF
TGTGCCAGCAGCTTAGGCGGGCAGGGGGACTATGGCTACACCTTC
>TRBV19|few|TRBJ2-1|TRBD1
CASVRDRGYNEQFF
TGTGCCAGCGTCCGGGACAGGGGTTACAATGAGCAGTTCTTC
>TRBV23-1|few|TRBJ1-3|.
CASSQSKGGNTIYF
TGCGCCAGCAGTCAATCGAAGGGTGGAAACACCATATATTTT
>TRBV18|.|TRBJ2-3|.
CASSPEMVDTQYF
TGTGCCAGCTCACCTGAAATGGTGGATACGCAGTATTTT
>TRBV20-1|.|TRBJ2-3|.
CSATDFLGNTDTQYF
TGCAGTGCTACCGACTTCCTCGGCAACACAGATACGCAGTATTTT
>TRBV4-3|many|TRBJ1-1|.
CASSQPGQNTEAFF
TGCGCCAGCAGCCAACCGGGACAGAACACTGAAGCTTTCTTT
>TRBV14|.|TRBJ2-3|TRBD2
CASSQGGLVGGDTQYF
TGTGCCAGCAGCCAAGGGGGACTAGTTGGCGGAGATACGCAGTATTTT
>TRBV7-3|few|TRBJ2-1|.
CASSLSGPRSYNEQFF
TGTGCCAGCAGCTTAAGTGGCCCCCGCTCCTACAATGAGCAGTTCTTC
>TRBV5-5|.|TRBJ1-1|.
CASSRNDGWTEAFF
TGTGCCAGCAGCCGGAATGACGGTTGGACTGAAGCTTTCTTT
>TRBV5-8|few|TRBJ2-5|.
CASSLGQAEETQYF
TGTGCCAGCAGCTTGGGGCAGGCAGAAGAGACCCAGTACTTC
>TRBV4-3|few|TRBJ2-5|.
CASSQAVPQPHETQYF
TGCGCCAGCAGCCAAGCTGTGCCCCAGCCCCACGAGACCCAGTACTTC
>TRBV14|once|TRBJ2-7|TRBD1
CASSQDLGQYEQYF
TGTGCCAGCAGCCAAGATTTGGGACAGTACGAGCAGTACTTC
>TRBV5-1|few|TRBJ1-1|.
CASSLTVTGTEAFF
TGCGCCAGCAGCTTGACAGTCACCGGGACTGAAGCTTTCTTT
>TRBV11-2|few|TRBJ2-2|.
CASSFSPNTGELFF
TGTGCCAGCAGCTTTTCCCCGAACACCGGGGAGCTGTTTTTT
>TRBV12-3/TRBV12-4|many|TRBJ1-1|.
CASTQGSGAEAFF
TGTGCCAGCACCCAGGGGAGTGGAGCTGAAGCTTTCTTT
>TRBV28|.|TRBJ2-2|.
CASSDGVQTGELFF
TGTGCCAGCAGCGACGGAGTACAAACCGGGGAGCTGTTTTTT
>TRBV6-5|.|TRBJ2-5|.
CASSSPGQGTQYF
TGTGCCAGCAGTTCCCCGGGTCAGGGGACCCAGTACTTC
>TRBV11-3|.|TRBJ2-3|.
CASSPGDTPSTDTQYF
TGTGCCAGCAGCCCCGGGGACACACCTAGCACAGATACGCAGTATTTT
>TRBV20-1|.|TRBJ2-3|TRBD2
CSARVPSGGDTQYF
TGCAGTGCTAGAGTGCCTAGCGGGGGAGATACGCAGTATTTT
>TRBV5-1|few|TRBJ2-5|.
CASSLRGIETQYF
TGCGCCAGCAGCTTGAGGGGCATAGAGACCCAGTACTTC
>TRBV9|many|TRBJ2-5|TRBD1
CASSEEQGGGETQYF
TGTGCCAGCAGCGAGGAACAGGGGGGAGGTGAGACCCAGTACTTC
>TRBV20-1|few|TRBJ2-1|.
CSASWREQFF
TGCAGTGCTAGTTGGAGGGAGCAGTTCTTC
>TRBV4-2|.|TRBJ2-1|.
CASSQDPGTDNEQFF
TGTGCCAGCAGCCAAGATCCCGGGACCGACAATGAGCAGTTCTTC
>TRBV5-6|few|TRBJ2-7|TRBD1
CASSSAGGSTYEQYF
TGTGCCAGCAGTTCTGCAGGGGGCTCGACCTACGAGCAGTACTTC
>TRBV3-1|few|TRBJ1-1|TRBD1
CASSQGDRGWREAFF
TGTGCCAGCAGCCAAGGCGACAGGGGATGGAGGGAGGCTTTCTTT
>TRBV7-9|few|TRBJ2-4|TRBD2
CASRGGAANIQYF
TGTGCCAGCAGGGGAGGGGCCGCCAACATTCAGTACTTC
>TRBV6-1|.|TRBJ1-1|TRBD1
CASSESQGAGWTEAFF
TGTGCCAGCAGTGAATCGCAGGGGGCCGGTTGGACTGAAGCTTTCTTT
>TRBV30|.|TRBJ2-4|.
CAWSVWKVLAKNIQYF
TGTGCCTGGAGTGTTTGGAAGGTATTAGCCAAAAACATTCAGTACTTC
>TRBV20-1|.|TRBJ2-1|.
CSATTSIGIDEQFF
TGCAGTGCAACAACCTCCATAGGGATCGATGAGCAGTTCTTC
>TRBV20-1|.|TRBJ2-7|TRBD2
CSARGSLAGDSYEQYF
TGCAGTGCTAGAGGGTCGCTAGCGGGGGACTCCTACGAGCAGTACTTC
>TRBV12-3/TRBV12-4|many|TRBJ2-7|.
CASSLHEFAGRYEQYF
TGTGCCAGCAGTTTGCATGAGTTTGCGGGACGCTACGAGCAGTACTTC
>TRBV9|few|TRBJ2-7|.
CASSAGVGEIYEQYF
TGTGCCAGCAGCGCCGGCGTGGGAGAGATCTACGAGCAGTACTTC
>TRBV7-9|.|TRBJ1-1|TRBD1
CASSLTRTGGTEAFF
TGTGCCAGCAGCTTGACCCGGACAGGGGGCACTGAAGCTTTCTTT
>TRBV4-1|.|TRBJ2-3|TRBD2
CASSLRLADSTDTQYF
TGCGCCAGCAGCCTCCGACTAGCGGATAGCACAGATACGCAGTATTTT